This T cell receptor (beta chain) was sequenced in a study of cytomegalovirus exposure and HLA in healthy donors. At the level of the study: Genetic ancestry analysis placed approximately 78% of the 350 to 500 donors that were genotyped in the Caucasian-associated cluster.

This clone has just a few counts. What it recognizes is unknown. This PCR relied on a set of 60 Vbeta primers and 13 Jbeta primers. Sequencing was performed with immunoSEQ multiplex PCR; in TCRdb, only in-frame clones are kept and a portion is missing. Of roughly 78,000 clones in the sample, about 72% were seen once. Notes on the study in general: Analyses of presence/absence relied on an assumption of roughly uniform sequencing depth across donors.

This TCR was sampled from a man in his forties in good health and CMV-seropositive. The sequencing input was PBMCs.

CDR3 amino acids: CASSLEGEGSYEQYF. CDR3 nucleotide sequence: TGTGCCAGCAGCTTAGAGGGGGAGGGATCCTACGAGCAGTACTTC. The rearrangement uses TRBV7-6 and TRBJ2-7; a possible D gene is TRBD2 (7 bases). The CDR3 length is 15 residues. V lost 1 base and J lost 1, with 11 bases in between. Looked up from germline, CDR1 is SGHVS and CDR2 is FNYEAQ.